This T cell receptor (beta chain) was captured in a study of PD-L1 blockade in urothelial cancer (dated by TCRdb to the late 2010s). The study in broad terms: Therapy was started at some point between 2013 and 2015 for all patients, and atezolizumab 1,200 mg was administered intravenously every 3 weeks. About 90% of the 29 patients were identified as males with urothelial cancer of bladder origin, and a prior smoking history was reported by 18 of 29 patients. Patients had an ECOG performance status of 0 or 1 and had received between 0 and 3 prior chemotherapy regimens. Blood samples were analyzed at 3 weeks after treatment start (second dose) and at 6 weeks after treatment start. A median of around 150,000 T cells and roughly 80,000 unique TCRs was obtained from blood samples, and a median clonality of approximately 0.08 was observed. An exploratory multi-omic analysis was conducted of the somatic, immune and clinical correlates of response to PD-L1 blockade with atezolizumab in urothelial cancer. Pretreatment tumor samples, along with matched peripheral blood collected serially before and after atezolizumab treatment, underwent TCR sequencing. Durable clinical benefit was defined as progression-free survival longer than 6 months, and TCR features were also tested against progression-free and overall survival. In the same patients, whole exome sequencing and RNA sequencing of pretreatment tumors were performed in addition to TCR sequencing. Roughly ten patients achieved durable clinical benefit and approximately 20 did not. Pretreatment blood TCR-seq was available for about 27 patients, at least one posttreatment blood collection was obtained for 24 patients, and tumor TCR-seq was available for 24 patients. General findings and caveats noted by the study authors: A pretreatment peripheral blood TCR clonality below the median was linked to improved progression-free and overall survival. Greater expansion of tumor-associated TCR clones in peripheral blood 3 weeks after the start of treatment was observed in patients with durable benefit (n ≈ 24, p = 0.022). Small sample size (n ≈ 30) and many exploratory analyses mean the results are intended to be hypothesis-generating.

To estimate absolute template abundance from read counts, synthetic TCR analog templates were spiked into each PCR. TCRbeta CDR3 regions were amplified from genomic DNA with bias-controlled V and J gene primers using the immunoSEQ assay. Rearranged TCRbeta segments were sequenced at approximately 20X coverage. The study's own analysis went as follows. Clustering was used to correct sequencing errors, and CDR3s were annotated against IMGT so that V, D and J genes could be assigned. Only productive TCRbeta rearrangements were used in downstream analyses, excluding out-of-frame or stop-codon sequences. To compute clonality, Shannon entropy was normalized by the log of the number of unique productive sequences and then subtracted from one. Fisher's exact test with Benjamini-Hochberg correction, at a threshold of adjusted p below 0.01, was used to find clones that differed between time points or between blood and tumor. In TCRdb, the immuneACCESS table is reduced to in-frame sequences with V and J assigned. These tables do not hold every clone; where another copy was compared, an unresolved V gene accounts for under half, and the others remain unexplained. That table furnishes V, J and clone size, whereas the DNA furnished D and trimming. For this sample the table gives about 24,000 clones, of which roughly 85% were detected only once. The top ten clones comprise roughly 3% of the sample.

A cohort of about 30 patients with locally advanced or metastatic urothelial carcinoma, treated at Memorial Sloan Kettering on a trial protocol, was included. Peripheral blood mononuclear cells were collected pretreatment and during treatment, with between 1 and 8 total time points per patient. The Qiagen DNeasy Blood extraction kit was used to purify genomic DNA from total PBMCs and from tumor samples. PBMCs were collected pretreatment and during treatment and were isolated and stored as previously described. A remark on this clone: Its specific antigen is unknown. No qualities accompany the bases; no much larger clone lies one base away.

This specimen consisted of PBMCs, obtained around atezolizumab (anti-PD-L1) treatment. The TCR was taken from a man aged 45-65 years with urothelial cancer.

The nucleotide sequence is TGTGCCAGCAGCCCTCGGCGGGAGGGGTACGAGCAGTACTTC. Its amino acids are CASSPRREGYEQYF. Rearrangement joined TRBV5-4 to TRBJ2-5, with 9 middle bases fitting TRBD2. The DNA end favors TRBJ2-7, so the J call may be wrong. The germline V gene (reference sequence) specifies SGHNT as CDR1 and YYREEE as CDR2. The CDR3 measures 14 amino acids from cysteine to phenylalanine. The CDR3 DNA has 42 bases and is translated from base 1.